One sample yielded the 17 T cell receptor beta chains listed below, sequenced in a study of blood T cell repertoires in COVID-19 (dated by TCRdb to between 2020 and 2021). Library prep was done by the immunoSEQ multiplex PCR assay. TCRdb re-hosts the immuneACCESS table, in-frame sequences only. Its copies lack some clones; in the studies checked, an unresolved V gene accounts for under half of them, and the cause for the rest is not known. The sample contains 310,000 or so clones, roughly 90% of them found a single time. Clones ranked in the top ten supply approximately 10% of the sample. Sequenced material: peripheral blood. All receptors derive from a man in his thirties or forties with COVID-19, enrolled during active disease.

The chain joins TRBV12-3 or TRBV12-4 to TRBJ2-5; D is uncertain. This CDR3 comprises 13 residues. The V gene lost 3 bases and the J gene lost 2 bases, with 7 bases spanning the gap. The CDR3, as DNA: TGTGCCAGCAGTTTCGCAGGTCAAGAGACCCAGTACTTC. Encoded protein: CASSFAGQETQYF.

This sequence joins TRBV13 and TRBJ2-2; 8 bases are shared with TRBD1. CDR3 length equals 16 residues. J gave up 1 base and V 4 bases, and 5 bases lay outside the gene matches. The germline CDR1 and CDR2 sequences are PRHDT and FYEKMQ (reference sequence). This CDR3 is CASSSLGQGNTGELFF. The CDR3 DNA follows: TGTGCCAGCAGCTCACTCGGACAGGGGAACACCGGGGAGCTGTTTTTT.

V gene TRBV4-1 combines with J gene TRBJ2-1; TRBD2 aligns across 7 bases. Trimming at V came to 6 bases and at J to 4 bases, leaving 12 bases not matched to a gene. CDR1 is MGHRA and CDR2 is YSYEKL in the germline V gene. The CDR3 extends over 16 amino acids. In DNA form, the CDR3 reads TGCGCCAGCAGAAAATTTCTGGCGGGAGAATACAATGAGCAGTTCTTC. Amino acid sequence: CASRKFLAGEYNEQFF.

This sequence joins TRBV18 and TRBJ2-6, with 8 bases matching TRBD1. CDR1 and CDR2 from the germline V gene are KGHSH and LQKENI. V lost 3 bases to trimming and J lost 2 bases; unmatched junction nucleotides: 6. The CDR3 runs to 17 residues. The CDR3 loop is CASSPLGQGPGANVLTF. In DNA form, the CDR3 reads TGTGCCAGCTCACCGTTAGGACAGGGCCCTGGGGCCAACGTCCTGACTTTC.

This chain joins TRBV10-3 and TRBJ2-7, with 7 bases aligning to TRBD1. CDR3 size: 17 residues. With 0 bases clipped from V and 1 base from J, the junction kept 9 bases outside the gene matches. Germline V gene data show CDR1 as ENHRY and CDR2 as SYGVKD. CDR3 sequence: CAISESSGGQVSYEQYF. For the CDR3, the DNA is TGTGCCATCAGTGAGTCAAGTGGAGGACAGGTATCCTACGAGCAGTACTTC.

This sequence joins TRBV7-3 and TRBJ2-2, with TRBD1 matching over 9 bases. CDR3 length: 16 amino acids. The germline CDR1 and CDR2 sequences are SGHTA and FQGTGA. The junction had 4 bases not matched to a gene; V was cut back by 2 bases and J by 3 bases. CDR3: CASSLSGQGDTGELFF. As DNA, the CDR3 is TGTGCCAGCAGCTTATCGGGACAGGGTGACACCGGGGAGCTGTTTTTT.

This sequence joins TRBV27 and TRBJ2-1, with 11 positions matching TRBD2. The length of the CDR3 is 15 residues. Germline V gene sequence: CDR1 MNHEY, CDR2 SMNVEV (reference sequence). V was pared by 4 bases and J by 7 bases, with 6 bases of the junction left unmatched. The CDR3 DNA is TGTGCCAGCAGTTCGGGGACTAGCGGTAGTAATGAGCAGTTCTTC. Translated: CASSSGTSGSNEQFF.

This clone is a singleton in its sample. The chain recombines TRBV2 with TRBJ2-7, with 8 bases fitting TRBD1. The germline gives CDR1 SNHLY, CDR2 FYNNEI. The V and J ends lost 4 bases and 1 base, in that order; junction bases with no gene match: 3. The CDR3 spans 14 residues. In DNA form, the CDR3 reads TGTGCCAGCAGTGCTCGGACAGGGTCCTACGAGCAGTACTTC. Residues: CASSARTGSYEQYF.

The V gene is TRBV19, the J gene TRBJ1-6; 8 bases align to TRBD1. CDR3 length: 17 amino acids. Trimming cost V 5 bases and J 0 bases; bases outside gene matches: 6. Germline V gives CDR1 LNHDA, CDR2 SQIVND (reference sequence). In DNA form, the CDR3 reads TGTGCCAGTAGTTACCAGGGGGCTACCTCCTATAATTCACCCCTCCACTTT. Translating it yields CASSYQGATSYNSPLHF.

The chain couples TRBV6-4 to TRBJ2-3; D possibly corresponds to TRBD1 (5 bases). The length of the CDR3 is 15 residues. Germline lookup yields CDR1 MRHNA and CDR2 SNTAGT. V lost 2 bases, J lost 3 bases, and 12 bases lay in between. CDR3 DNA: TGTGCCAGCAGTGACAGCAGGGAATCGACAGATACGCAGTATTTT. This gives the protein CASSDSRESTDTQYF.

The DNA for the CDR3 is TGTGCCAGCAGCAGATATATTGCAGGCAATCAGCCCCAGCATTTT. Its translation is CASSRYIAGNQPQHF. The rearrangement links TRBV7-2 to TRBJ1-5; unclear D gene. CDR3 length: 15 residues. Germline values: CDR1 SGHTA, CDR2 FQGNSA. Trimming pared 5 bases from V and 2 bases from J, leaving 13 bases between. The full variable domain, rest sourced from reference TRBV7-2 and TRBJ1-5, is GAGVSQSPSNKVTEKGKDVELRCDPISGHTALYWYRQSLGQGLEFLIYFQGNSAPDKSGLPSDRFSAERTGGSVSTLTIQRTQQEDSAVYLCASSRYIAGNQPQHFGDGTRLSIL.

V and J are TRBV19 and TRBJ2-1, with a tentative D call TRBD2 (7 bases). In germline, CDR1 is LNHDA, CDR2 SQIVND (reference sequence). This CDR3 is built from 17 residues. Trimming removed 6 bases from V and 0 bases from J, with 18 bases in between. Here the CDR3 DNA reads TGTGCCAGTAGCCATGGGGGGGGCATGCCCTCCTACAATGAGCAGTTCTTC. Its translation: CASSHGGGMPSYNEQFF.

This rearrangement joins TRBV6-5 to TRBJ1-2; D possibly corresponds to TRBD1 (6 bases). The CDR3 is 16 amino acids. V was clipped by 2 bases and J by 5 bases, with 18 bases between them. Germline V gives CDR1 MNHEY, CDR2 SVGAGI. CDR3 nucleotides: TGTGCCAGCAGTTACCCAAAAGGGGGGGGAGGGTATGGCTACACCTTC. The encoded protein is CASSYPKGGGGYGYTF.

This chain uses TRBV7-2 with TRBJ2-2; 8 nucleotides line up with TRBD1. Germline values: CDR1 SGHTA, CDR2 FQGNSA. The CDR3 length is 16 residues. V gave up 2 bases and J gave up 2 bases; unmatched junction bases: 4. This CDR3 reads CASSLLGQGNTGELFF. For the CDR3, the DNA is TGTGCCAGCAGCTTACTCGGACAGGGCAACACCGGGGAGCTGTTTTTT.

In this sample, this clone turned up a few times. The chain uses TRBV7-2 and TRBJ2-5, with 8 bases that match TRBD2. V was pared by 2 bases and J by 2 bases, with 4 bases of the junction left unmatched. CDR1 is SGHTA and CDR2 is FQGNSA in the germline V gene. The CDR3 has 15 residues. The CDR3 nucleotides are TGTGCCAGCAGCTTAAGACTAGCGACACAAGAGACCCAGTACTTC. Translated, it gives CASSLRLATQETQYF.

The rearrangement joins TRBV27 to TRBJ1-1; 10 nucleotides agree with TRBD1. The germline V gene encodes CDR1 MNHEY and CDR2 SMNVEV (reference sequence). The CDR3 has 19 residues. J gave up 4 bases and V 3 bases, and 17 bases lay outside the gene matches. The CDR3 coding sequence is TGTGCCAGCAGTTTTCGCCCCTCCTCTTGGACAGGGGGAGGCACTGAAGCTTTCTTT. Amino acid sequence: CASSFRPSSWTGGGTEAFF.

V usage is TRBV14 and J usage is TRBJ1-2, with 9 bases identical to TRBD1. This CDR3 is 13 amino acids long. Germline values: CDR1 SGHDN, CDR2 FVKESK. V was pared by 5 bases and J by 8 bases, with 6 bases of the junction left unmatched. Here the CDR3 DNA reads TGTGCCAGCAGCAAACAGGGGGCGAGCGGCTACACCTTC. Translating gives CASSKQGASGYTF.